Listed below are T cell receptor beta chains from one sample, sequenced in a study of long-term antiretroviral therapy in people with HIV. Assay: immunoSEQ multiplex PCR; the TCRdb copy retains only in-frame clones and omits some. The data hold tens of thousands of clones, with about four fifths observed a single time. The input for sequencing was unsorted PBMCs, taken approximately 6.2 years after starting antiretroviral therapy. The source of these receptors is a man aged 25 to 45 with HIV. The CDR3 runs from the conserved cysteine through the conserved F or W. Fields, in order: D gene, clone size, J gene, V gene, CDR3 DNA, CDR3 protein. The D gene is left open where the match is weak. Not every row has a clone size; where given, it reads once, few, many or a size class.

- | - | TRBJ2-7 | TRBV19 | TGTGCCAGTAGCGACGGGGGACACGAGCAGTACTTC | CASSDGGHEQYF
- | - | TRBJ2-3 | TRBV6-5 | TGTGCCAGCAGTTCCCAGGGGGGGGGCGCAGATACGCAGTATTTT | CASSSQGGGADTQYF
- | - | TRBJ1-2 | TRBV6-4 | TGTGCCAGCAGTGACGACAATTACTATGGCTACACCTTC | CASSDDNYYGYTF
- | - | TRBJ1-4 | TRBV28 | TGTGCCAGCAGTTTATCGAGCGTACAGACTAATAATGAAAAACTGTTTTTT | CASSLSSVQTNNEKLFF
- | - | TRBJ2-7 | TRBV7-8 | TGTGCCAGCAGCTTAGACAAGCCCTACGAGCAGTACTTC | CASSLDKPYEQYF
- | - | TRBJ2-1 | TRBV29-1 | TGCAGCGGTCAAACTAGTCTCAATGAGCAGTTCTTC | CSGQTSLNEQFF
- | - | TRBJ1-2 | TRBV28 | TGTGCCAGCAGTTCACCGGAGGGGACAAGCAACTATGGCTACACCTTC | CASSSPEGTSNYGYTF
- | - | TRBJ2-1 | TRBV27 | TGTGCCAGCAGTTCACTAGGACGGGGTTACAATGAGCAGTTCTTC | CASSSLGRGYNEQFF
- | few | TRBJ2-7 | TRBV4-3 | TGCGCCAGCAGCCAAGATCGAGGGGTAGACGAGCAGTACTTC | CASSQDRGVDEQYF
TRBD2 | - | TRBJ2-7 | TRBV14 | TGTGCCAGCAGCGAGGGACTAGCGCCTACCTACGAGCAGTACTTC | CASSEGLAPTYEQYF
TRBD1 | - | TRBJ1-2 | TRBV28 | TGTGCCAGCAGTTCTAGGGGGCAGGGCTATGGCTACACCTTC | CASSSRGQGYGYTF
- | - | TRBJ2-7 | TRBV7-9 | TGTGCCAGCAGCTTTGGGACGCCGAGGGATTACGAGCAGTACTTC | CASSFGTPRDYEQYF
- | - | TRBJ1-5 | TRBV9 | TGTGCCAGCAGCTATACGGACCGTCAGCCCCAGCATTTT | CASSYTDRQPQHF
- | - | TRBJ1-2 | TRBV7-8 | TGTGCCAGCAGCTTAGCGCGGATCCCCAACATGCACTATGGCTACACCTTC | CASSLARIPNMHYGYTF
- | once | TRBJ2-3 | TRBV27 | TGTGCCAGCAGTTTCGGCAGTCTGAGCACAGATACGCAGTATTTT | CASSFGSLSTDTQYF
TRBD1 | few | TRBJ1-5 | TRBV5-1 | TGCGCCAGCAGCTTGGACAGGGGAAGTCAGCCCCAGCATTTT | CASSLDRGSQPQHF
- | - | TRBJ1-2 | TRBV27 | TGTGCCAGCAGTTTAAGTTACTTCACCGGGAGGGGATATAACTATGGCTACACCTTC | CASSLSYFTGRGYNYGYTF
TRBD1 | - | TRBJ1-5 | TRBV10-3 | TGTGCCATCAGTGGCCGGGACAGAAATAGCAATCAGCCCCAGCATTTT | CAISGRDRNSNQPQHF
- | - | TRBJ2-1 | TRBV9 | TGTGCCAGCAGCGTTAGGGTGGCTTGGGGAGAGCAGTTCTTC | CASSVRVAWGEQFF
- | - | TRBJ1-6 | TRBV19 | TGTGCCAGTAGTGACATGGGAAGCTCCTATAATTCACCCCTCCACTTT | CASSDMGSSYNSPLHF
TRBD1 | - | TRBJ2-7 | TRBV28 | TGTGCCAGCGGGGCAGGGGGCGTTTACGAGCAGTACTTC | CASGAGGVYEQYF
- | - | TRBJ2-7 | TRBV28 | TGTGCCAGCAGTCCTGTCCCCCGGGGTGGCGAGCAGTACTTC | CASSPVPRGGEQYF
- | - | TRBJ2-3 | TRBV10-3 | TGTGCCATCAGTTTACGGGGAAGTGGAACAGATACGCAGTATTTT | CAISLRGSGTDTQYF
TRBD1 | - | TRBJ2-7 | TRBV11-2 | TGTGCCAGCAGCGTTCGACAGGGCTCCTTTTACTCCTACGAGCAGTACTTC | CASSVRQGSFYSYEQYF